These T cell receptor beta chains were read from a single sample in a study of type 1 and type 2 diabetes patients. TCRdb re-called the multiplex PCR reads with MiXCR, one entry per CDR3 protein. The repertoire holds fewer than 300,000 distinct CDR3 sequences, with approximately 45% as singletons. Input material: peripheral blood mononuclear cells (PBMCs). All receptors come from a man between 18 and 29 years old with type 2 diabetes. CDR3s include the opening cysteine and the closing phenylalanine or tryptophan. A D gene is named only where the DNA matches it firmly. Size is omitted from some rows. Given values are once, few, many or a class for expanded clones.

d_call: TRBD2
clone_size: -
v_call: TRBV20-1
j_call: TRBJ2-3
cdr3_nt: TGCAGTGCTAGACAGGTGGGCTACGGGAGGGATGCGAGCACAGATACGCAGTATTTT
cdr3_aa: CSARQVGYGRDASTDTQYF

d_call: -
clone_size: many
v_call: TRBV10-1
j_call: TRBJ1-1
cdr3_nt: TGCGCCAGCCAGGCAGGGCGTCGGGCTGAAGCTTTCTTT
cdr3_aa: CASQAGRRAEAFF

d_call: -
clone_size: -
v_call: TRBV28
j_call: TRBJ1-5
cdr3_nt: TGTGCCAGCAGTTTTGGGCAGAGCAATCAGCCCCAGCATTTT
cdr3_aa: CASSFGQSNQPQHF

d_call: TRBD1
clone_size: -
v_call: TRBV20-1
j_call: TRBJ2-1
cdr3_nt: TGCAGTGCCACGGGACAGACCCTGCAGTTCTTC
cdr3_aa: CSATGQTLQFF

d_call: -
clone_size: -
v_call: TRBV19
j_call: TRBJ2-1
cdr3_nt: TGTGCCAGTAGTCGTCAGGGGTGGCATGAGCAGTTCTTC
cdr3_aa: CASSRQGWHEQFF

d_call: -
clone_size: few
v_call: TRBV12-3/TRBV12-4
j_call: TRBJ1-2
cdr3_nt: TGTGCCAGCAGTTTGGAGGGCCTATACTATGGCTACACCTTC
cdr3_aa: CASSLEGLYYGYTF

d_call: -
clone_size: -
v_call: TRBV20-1
j_call: TRBJ2-3
cdr3_nt: TGCAGTGCTAGAGGTGTATGGGTTCTTCACACAGATACGCAGTATTTT
cdr3_aa: CSARGVWVLHTDTQYF

d_call: -
clone_size: -
v_call: TRBV7-2
j_call: TRBJ2-5
cdr3_nt: TGCGCCAGCAGTCAGGGACCCAAGACCGCGGGGGAGACCCAGTACTTC
cdr3_aa: CASSQGPKTAGETQYF

d_call: TRBD2
clone_size: -
v_call: TRBV20-1
j_call: TRBJ2-3
cdr3_nt: TGCAGTGCTGCTGAGCGGGGGAGAAACACAGATACGCAGTATTTT
cdr3_aa: CSAAERGRNTDTQYF

d_call: TRBD2
clone_size: -
v_call: TRBV27
j_call: TRBJ2-3
cdr3_nt: TGTGCCAGCAGGATGGCAGGGAGGGCAGATACGCAGTATTTT
cdr3_aa: CASRMAGRADTQYF

d_call: TRBD2
clone_size: -
v_call: TRBV7-2
j_call: TRBJ2-5
cdr3_nt: TGTGCCAGCAGCTTAATAGCGGGGGCCCTCCCACAAGAGACCCAGTACTTC
cdr3_aa: CASSLIAGALPQETQYF

d_call: -
clone_size: -
v_call: TRBV30
j_call: TRBJ2-3
cdr3_nt: TGTGCCAGCAGGAGGGGGGGGGTTCCAGATACGCAGTATTTT
cdr3_aa: CASRRGGVPDTQYF

d_call: -
clone_size: few
v_call: TRBV19
j_call: TRBJ1-5
cdr3_nt: TGTGCCAGTAGTGCTCGACAGAGCCATCAGCCCCAGCATTTT
cdr3_aa: CASSARQSHQPQHF

d_call: TRBD1
clone_size: few
v_call: TRBV2
j_call: TRBJ1-4
cdr3_nt: TGTGCCAGCAACGGACAGGGTGGTGAAAAACTGTTTTTT
cdr3_aa: CASNGQGGEKLFF

d_call: TRBD1
clone_size: few
v_call: TRBV5-1
j_call: TRBJ1-1
cdr3_nt: TGCGCCAGCAGCTGGGACAGACCCATGAACACTGAAGCTTTCTTT
cdr3_aa: CASSWDRPMNTEAFF

d_call: TRBD1
clone_size: few
v_call: TRBV6-5
j_call: TRBJ1-1
cdr3_nt: TGTGCCAGCAAGGGAAACCTAGGGGGACAGGGAACTGAAGCTTTCTTT
cdr3_aa: CASKGNLGGQGTEAFF

d_call: -
clone_size: once
v_call: TRBV30
j_call: TRBJ2-1
cdr3_nt: TGTGCCTGGAGTGTAGCAAGCAATGAGCAGTTCTTC
cdr3_aa: CAWSVASNEQFF

d_call: TRBD2
clone_size: few
v_call: TRBV5-1
j_call: TRBJ2-7
cdr3_nt: TGCGCCAGCAGCTTGTCGACTAGCGGGGGGTTGTACGAGCAGTACTTC
cdr3_aa: CASSLSTSGGLYEQYF

d_call: -
clone_size: -
v_call: TRBV7-8
j_call: TRBJ1-6
cdr3_nt: TGTGCTAGTGGTTTGGCGGGTGGGGGTTATTCACCCCTCCACTTT
cdr3_aa: CASGLAGGGYSPLHF

d_call: -
clone_size: -
v_call: TRBV4-1
j_call: TRBJ1-1
cdr3_nt: TGCGCCAGCAGCCAAGACGGATCGAACACTGAAGCTTTCTTT
cdr3_aa: CASSQDGSNTEAFF

d_call: -
clone_size: -
v_call: TRBV29-1
j_call: TRBJ1-2
cdr3_nt: TGCAGCGTTGAAGTTCGGGTGGGTCTACACTATGGCTACACCTTC
cdr3_aa: CSVEVRVGLHYGYTF

d_call: -
clone_size: -
v_call: TRBV10-3
j_call: TRBJ2-7
cdr3_nt: TGTGCCATCAGTGAGTCACGAGGTTCTGACGGCGAGCAGTACTTC
cdr3_aa: CAISESRGSDGEQYF

d_call: -
clone_size: -
v_call: TRBV30
j_call: TRBJ1-1
cdr3_nt: TGCGCCAGCAGATGGGACAACATGAACACTGAAGCTTTCTTT
cdr3_aa: CASRWDNMNTEAFF

d_call: -
clone_size: -
v_call: TRBV7-9
j_call: TRBJ2-3
cdr3_nt: TGTGCCAGCAGCGTGGGGATCCATAACACAGATACGCAGTATTTT
cdr3_aa: CASSVGIHNTDTQYF

d_call: -
clone_size: -
v_call: TRBV29-1
j_call: TRBJ2-1
cdr3_nt: TGCAGCGTTGGATTGGGCAGGACGAACTACAATGAGCAGTTCTTC
cdr3_aa: CSVGLGRTNYNEQFF

d_call: -
clone_size: -
v_call: TRBV11-2
j_call: TRBJ2-6
cdr3_nt: TGTGCCAGCAGCTTACCTCAGGGCCGCCATCTCTCTGGGGCCAACGTCCTGACTTTC
cdr3_aa: CASSLPQGRHLSGANVLTF

d_call: -
clone_size: -
v_call: TRBV7-7
j_call: TRBJ2-5
cdr3_nt: TGTGCTAGCAGCTTAAACTGGAGGCAGGGAGAGACCCAGTACTTC
cdr3_aa: CASSLNWRQGETQYF

d_call: -
clone_size: -
v_call: TRBV25-1
j_call: TRBJ2-2
cdr3_nt: TGTGCCAGCAGTGAATGGGGAGGGACATCCGGGGAGCTGTTTTTT
cdr3_aa: CASSEWGGTSGELFF

d_call: -
clone_size: -
v_call: TRBV10-2
j_call: TRBJ1-1
cdr3_nt: TGCGCCAGCACCGACAGGTTGGACACTGAAGCTTTCTTT
cdr3_aa: CASTDRLDTEAFF

d_call: TRBD2
clone_size: -
v_call: TRBV2
j_call: TRBJ2-1
cdr3_nt: TGTGCCAGCAGAGCCTCAGAGGCTAGCGGGAGAGTGAGGGCCTACAATGAGCAGTTCTTC
cdr3_aa: CASRASEASGRVRAYNEQFF

d_call: TRBD1
clone_size: few
v_call: TRBV12-3/TRBV12-4
j_call: TRBJ1-1
cdr3_nt: TGTGCCAGCAGTTTAGCGCAGGGGGGCACTGAAGCTTTCTTT
cdr3_aa: CASSLAQGGTEAFF

d_call: TRBD2
clone_size: many
v_call: TRBV7-2
j_call: TRBJ2-3
cdr3_nt: TGTGCCAGCAGCCGGGGGGGAGGGGAGATGAGCACAGATACGCAGTATTTT
cdr3_aa: CASSRGGGEMSTDTQYF

d_call: TRBD1
clone_size: -
v_call: TRBV4-3
j_call: TRBJ1-1
cdr3_nt: TGCGCCAGCAGCCCGGACAGGGGATTGGGCACTGAAGCTTTCTTT
cdr3_aa: CASSPDRGLGTEAFF

d_call: -
clone_size: -
v_call: TRBV19
j_call: TRBJ2-2
cdr3_nt: TGTGCCAGTACCCTACTGGACATGGCGAACACCGGGGAGCTGTTTTTT
cdr3_aa: CASTLLDMANTGELFF

d_call: -
clone_size: few
v_call: TRBV14
j_call: TRBJ1-1
cdr3_nt: TGTGCCGGTAACACTGAAGCTTTCTTT
cdr3_aa: CAGNTEAFF

d_call: -
clone_size: few
v_call: TRBV7-2
j_call: TRBJ1-5
cdr3_nt: TGTGCCAGCAGCTCCGGGACTCAATATAGCAATCAGCCCCAGCATTTT
cdr3_aa: CASSSGTQYSNQPQHF

d_call: -
clone_size: -
v_call: TRBV6-1
j_call: TRBJ1-1
cdr3_nt: TGTGCCAGCAGACTGGGCGGGGGAGGAGACACTGAAGCTTTCTTT
cdr3_aa: CASRLGGGGDTEAFF

d_call: -
clone_size: few
v_call: TRBV28
j_call: TRBJ1-2
cdr3_nt: TGTGCCGCCCACAAGACGGCTAACTATGGCTACACCTTC
cdr3_aa: CAAHKTANYGYTF

d_call: -
clone_size: -
v_call: TRBV20-1
j_call: TRBJ1-2
cdr3_nt: TGCAGTGCTAGAGGGTCAGGGGATGGCTACACCTTC
cdr3_aa: CSARGSGDGYTF

d_call: -
clone_size: -
v_call: TRBV12-5
j_call: TRBJ2-3
cdr3_nt: TGTGCTAGTGGGACTTACAGCCGTGACACAGATACGCAGTATTTT
cdr3_aa: CASGTYSRDTDTQYF

d_call: -
clone_size: -
v_call: TRBV19
j_call: TRBJ2-7
cdr3_nt: TGTGCCAGTAGTATAGACGGCCACCGTGACCAGTACTTC
cdr3_aa: CASSIDGHRDQYF

d_call: -
clone_size: many
v_call: TRBV19
j_call: TRBJ1-1
cdr3_nt: TGTGCCAGTAGTATTGGGGTTTACACTGAAGCTTTCTTT
cdr3_aa: CASSIGVYTEAFF

d_call: -
clone_size: -
v_call: TRBV7-2
j_call: TRBJ2-7
cdr3_nt: TGTGCCAGCAGCTACCGACAGCGTCATTTAGTCTACGAGCAGTACTTC
cdr3_aa: CASSYRQRHLVYEQYF

d_call: TRBD2
clone_size: -
v_call: TRBV27
j_call: TRBJ2-1
cdr3_nt: TGTGCCAGCAGCTCACCCCGGGATCCCGAGGTGGGGACTAGCGGTGAAGAGCAGTTCTTC
cdr3_aa: CASSSPRDPEVGTSGEEQFF

d_call: TRBD1
clone_size: -
v_call: TRBV18
j_call: TRBJ2-1
cdr3_nt: TGTGCCAGCTCAGGACAGGGAAACAATGAGCAGTTCTTC
cdr3_aa: CASSGQGNNEQFF

d_call: -
clone_size: once
v_call: TRBV2
j_call: TRBJ2-1
cdr3_nt: TGTGCCAGCAGAAGAGGGATTTTCAATGAGCAGTTCTTC
cdr3_aa: CASRRGIFNEQFF

d_call: -
clone_size: -
v_call: TRBV5-6
j_call: TRBJ1-1
cdr3_nt: TGTGCCAGCAGCTTGGTTACGGGAATCGGCACTGAAGCTTTCTTT
cdr3_aa: CASSLVTGIGTEAFF

d_call: -
clone_size: -
v_call: TRBV15
j_call: TRBJ1-1
cdr3_nt: TGTGCCACCAGTCGAGCCGGAGCTATGAACACTGAAGCTTTCTTT
cdr3_aa: CATSRAGAMNTEAFF

d_call: -
clone_size: -
v_call: TRBV13
j_call: TRBJ2-2
cdr3_nt: TGTGCCAGCAGCTTGGGTAACGGGGAGCTGTTTTTT
cdr3_aa: CASSLGNGELFF

d_call: -
clone_size: many
v_call: TRBV15
j_call: TRBJ2-3
cdr3_nt: TGTGCCACCAGCAGAGATCGTGTCGATACGCAGTATTTT
cdr3_aa: CATSRDRVDTQYF

d_call: TRBD2
clone_size: -
v_call: TRBV24-1
j_call: TRBJ2-1
cdr3_nt: TGTGCCACCAGTGGGGACTACTACAATGAGCAGTTCTTC
cdr3_aa: CATSGDYYNEQFF

d_call: TRBD2
clone_size: medium-sized
v_call: TRBV20-1
j_call: TRBJ2-1
cdr3_nt: TGCAGTGCAGAGCGGGACTTTACAACAAACCCCTACAATGAGCAGTTCTTC
cdr3_aa: CSAERDFTTNPYNEQFF

d_call: -
clone_size: -
v_call: TRBV30
j_call: TRBJ1-4
cdr3_nt: TGTGCCTGGAGAGGCGACGGGACGGGGAAAAAACTGTTTTTT
cdr3_aa: CAWRGDGTGKKLFF

d_call: TRBD1
clone_size: few
v_call: TRBV2
j_call: TRBJ1-1
cdr3_nt: TGTGCCAGCAGTGAAGCCTTGACAGGGTTCGGAACTGAAGCTTTCTTT
cdr3_aa: CASSEALTGFGTEAFF

d_call: -
clone_size: few
v_call: TRBV5-1
j_call: TRBJ1-1
cdr3_nt: TGCGCCAGCAGCTTGGACAGATTTGAGGAAGCTTTCTTT
cdr3_aa: CASSLDRFEEAFF

d_call: TRBD1
clone_size: -
v_call: TRBV15
j_call: TRBJ1-6
cdr3_nt: TGTGCCACCAGCAGAGCCCCAACCTCCGGGACAGGGAGAGGGGGGTTCTATAATTCACCCCTCCACTTT
cdr3_aa: CATSRAPTSGTGRGGFYNSPLHF